This entry is about one T cell receptor (beta chain). This sample was included in a study of OX40 agonist ivuxolimab in advanced cancers. This CDR3 has 16 amino acids. From germline, CDR1 is ENHRY and CDR2 SYGVKD. V lost 6 bases, J lost 3 bases, and 20 bases lay in between. Method: immunoSEQ multiplex PCR; TCRdb's copy keeps in-frame clones and lacks some. The sample has about 75,000 clones, 80% to 90% seen once. This receptor was identified in an adult with an advanced solid tumor such as melanoma, head and neck, liver or kidney cancer. This chain joins TRBV10-3 and TRBJ1-1, with D unresolved. Source: CD4+ or CD8+ T cells sorted from blood, taken in a trial of the OX40 agonist ivuxolimab. The DNA of the CDR3 is TGTGCCATCAGCCAAATTCGGACCCTGGCGGACACTGAAGCTTTCTTT. This translates into CAISQIRTLADTEAFF.